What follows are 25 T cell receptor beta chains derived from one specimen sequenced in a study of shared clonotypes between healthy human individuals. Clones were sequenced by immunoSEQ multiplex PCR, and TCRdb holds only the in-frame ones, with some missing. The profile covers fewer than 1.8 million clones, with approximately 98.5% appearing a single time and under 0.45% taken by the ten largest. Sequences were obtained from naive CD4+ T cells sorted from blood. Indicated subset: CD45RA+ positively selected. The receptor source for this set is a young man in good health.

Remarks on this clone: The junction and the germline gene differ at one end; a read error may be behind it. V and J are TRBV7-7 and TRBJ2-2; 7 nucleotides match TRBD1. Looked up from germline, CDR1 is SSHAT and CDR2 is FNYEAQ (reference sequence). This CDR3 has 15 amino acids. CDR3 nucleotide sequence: TGTGCTAGCAGCCCTGGGACAGAACCCACCGGGGAGCTGTTTTTT. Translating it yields CASSPGTEPTGELFF. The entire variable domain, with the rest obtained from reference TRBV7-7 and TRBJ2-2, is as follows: GAGVSQSPRYKVTKRGQDVTLRCDPISSHATLYWYQQALGQGPEFLTYFNYEAQPDKSGLPSDRFSAERPEGSISTLTIQRTEQRDSAMYRCASSPGTEPTGELFFGEGSRLTVL.

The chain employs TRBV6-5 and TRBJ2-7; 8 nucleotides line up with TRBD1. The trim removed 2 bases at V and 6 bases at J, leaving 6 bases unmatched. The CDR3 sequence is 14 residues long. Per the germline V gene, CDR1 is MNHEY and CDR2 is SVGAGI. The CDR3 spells CASSYLDRVPEQYF. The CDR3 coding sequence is TGTGCCAGCAGTTACCTGGACAGGGTCCCCGAGCAGTACTTC.

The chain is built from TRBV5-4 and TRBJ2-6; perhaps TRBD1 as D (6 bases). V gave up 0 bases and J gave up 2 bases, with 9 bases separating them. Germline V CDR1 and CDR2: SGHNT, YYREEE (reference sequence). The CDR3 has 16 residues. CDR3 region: CASSLGWTAGANVLTF. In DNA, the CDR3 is TGTGCCAGCAGCTTGGGTTGGACAGCTGGGGCCAACGTCCTGACTTTC.

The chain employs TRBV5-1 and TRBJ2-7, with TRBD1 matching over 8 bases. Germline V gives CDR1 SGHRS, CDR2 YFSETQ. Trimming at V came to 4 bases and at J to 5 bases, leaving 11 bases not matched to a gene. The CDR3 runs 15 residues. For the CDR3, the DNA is TGCGCCAGCAGCGAAGGACAGGGTTCTTTCGACGAGCAGTACTTC. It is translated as CASSEGQGSFDEQYF.

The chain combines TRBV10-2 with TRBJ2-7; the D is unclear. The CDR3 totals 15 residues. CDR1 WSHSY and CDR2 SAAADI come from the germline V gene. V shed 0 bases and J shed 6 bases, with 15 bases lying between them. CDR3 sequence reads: CASSESNLKWGEQYF. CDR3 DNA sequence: TGCGCCAGCAGTGAGTCAAACTTAAAGTGGGGCGAGCAGTACTTC.

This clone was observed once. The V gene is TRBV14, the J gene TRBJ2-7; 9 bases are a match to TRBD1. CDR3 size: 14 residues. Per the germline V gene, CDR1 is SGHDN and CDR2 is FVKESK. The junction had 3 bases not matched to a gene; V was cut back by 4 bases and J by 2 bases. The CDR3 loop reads CASSLGTGPYEQYF. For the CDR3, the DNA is TGTGCCAGCAGCCTCGGGACAGGGCCCTACGAGCAGTACTTC.

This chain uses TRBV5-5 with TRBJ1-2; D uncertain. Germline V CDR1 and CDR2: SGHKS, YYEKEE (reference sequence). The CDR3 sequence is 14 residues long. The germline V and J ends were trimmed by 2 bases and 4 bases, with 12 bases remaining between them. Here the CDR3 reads CASSFAVLSYGYTF. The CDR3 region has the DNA TGTGCCAGCAGCTTCGCGGTTCTCAGCTATGGCTACACCTTC. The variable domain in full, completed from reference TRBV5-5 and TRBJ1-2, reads DAGVTQSPTHLIKTRGQQVTLRCSPISGHKSVSWYQQVLGQGPQFIFQYYEKEERGRGNFPDRFSARQFPNYSSELNVNALLLGDSALYLCASSFAVLSYGYTFGSGTRLTVV.

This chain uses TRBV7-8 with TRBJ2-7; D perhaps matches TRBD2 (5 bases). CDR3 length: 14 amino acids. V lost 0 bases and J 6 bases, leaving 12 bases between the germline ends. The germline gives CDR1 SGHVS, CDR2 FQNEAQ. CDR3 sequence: CASSLAPSQAEQYF. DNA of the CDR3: TGTGCCAGCAGCTTAGCGCCTAGCCAGGCCGAGCAGTACTTC.

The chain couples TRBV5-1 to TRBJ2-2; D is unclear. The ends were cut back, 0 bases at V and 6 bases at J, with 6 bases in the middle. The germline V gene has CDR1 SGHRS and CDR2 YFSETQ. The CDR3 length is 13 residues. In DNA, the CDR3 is TGCGCCAGCAGCTTGGGGGCCTCCGGGGAGCTGTTTTTT. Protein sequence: CASSLGASGELFF.

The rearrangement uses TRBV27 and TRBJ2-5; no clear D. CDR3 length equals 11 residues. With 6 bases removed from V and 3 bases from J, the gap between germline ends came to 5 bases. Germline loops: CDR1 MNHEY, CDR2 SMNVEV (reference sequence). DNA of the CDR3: TGTGCCAGCAGGCATGAAGAGACCCAGTACTTC. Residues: CASRHEETQYF.

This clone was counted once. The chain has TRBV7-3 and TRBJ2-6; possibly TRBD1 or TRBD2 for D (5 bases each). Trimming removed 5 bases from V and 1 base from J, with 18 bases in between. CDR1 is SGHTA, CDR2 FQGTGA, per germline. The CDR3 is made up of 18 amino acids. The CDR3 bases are TGTGCCAGCAGCCATGGGGGACCCTTTGGTTCTGGGGCCAACGTCCTGACTTTC. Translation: CASSHGGPFGSGANVLTF.

The CDR3 here is CASSLLFGSANTEAFF. CDR3 DNA: TGTGCCAGCAGCTTATTATTTGGTTCGGCGAACACTGAAGCTTTCTTT. This chain links TRBV7-8 with TRBJ1-1, with D hard to call. The V gene's germline CDR1 is SGHVS and CDR2 FQNEAQ. The CDR3 runs 16 residues. Trimming cost V 2 bases and J 1 base, with 14 bases left between them.

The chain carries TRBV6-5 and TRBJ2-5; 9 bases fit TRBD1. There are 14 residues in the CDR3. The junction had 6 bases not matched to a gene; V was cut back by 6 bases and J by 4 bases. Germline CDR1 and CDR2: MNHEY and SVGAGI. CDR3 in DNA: TGTGCCAGCAGATCCGACAGGGGGGGAGAGACCCAGTACTTC. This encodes CASRSDRGGETQYF.

Written as DNA, the CDR3 is TGTGCCAGCAGCTTGGAGAGTCTCTCCGGGCCTTATGGCTACACCTTC. This translates into CASSLESLSGPYGYTF. The V gene is TRBV5-4, the J gene TRBJ1-2; no reliable D call. Germline V gene sequence: CDR1 SGHNT, CDR2 YYREEE (reference sequence). This CDR3 is 16 amino acids long. The V gene lost 0 bases and the J gene lost 5 bases, with 17 bases spanning the gap.

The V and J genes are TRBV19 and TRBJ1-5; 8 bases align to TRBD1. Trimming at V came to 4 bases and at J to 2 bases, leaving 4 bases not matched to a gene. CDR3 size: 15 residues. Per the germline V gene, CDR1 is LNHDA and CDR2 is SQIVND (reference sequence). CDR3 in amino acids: CASSTTGARNQPQHF. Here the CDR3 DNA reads TGTGCCAGTAGTACGACAGGGGCCCGCAATCAGCCCCAGCATTTT.

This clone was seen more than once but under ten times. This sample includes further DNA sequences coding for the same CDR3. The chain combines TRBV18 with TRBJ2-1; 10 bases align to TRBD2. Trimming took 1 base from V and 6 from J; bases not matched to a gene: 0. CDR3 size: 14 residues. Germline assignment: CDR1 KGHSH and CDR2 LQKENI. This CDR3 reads CASSPLAGGNEQFF. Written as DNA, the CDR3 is TGTGCCAGCTCACCACTAGCGGGAGGCAATGAGCAGTTCTTC. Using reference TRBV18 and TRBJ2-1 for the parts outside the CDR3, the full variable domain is NAGVMQNPRHLVRRRGQEARLRCSPMKGHSHVYWYRQLPEEGLKFMVYLQKENIIDESGMPKERFSAEFPKEGPSILRIQQVVRGDSAAYFCASSPLAGGNEQFFGPGTRLTVL.

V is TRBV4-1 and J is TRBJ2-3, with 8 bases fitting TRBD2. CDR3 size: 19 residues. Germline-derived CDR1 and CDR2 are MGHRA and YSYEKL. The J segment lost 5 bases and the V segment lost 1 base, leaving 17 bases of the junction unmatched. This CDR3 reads CASSQAEPESGSVRDTQYF. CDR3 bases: TGCGCCAGCAGCCAAGCGGAACCTGAAAGCGGGAGTGTTAGAGATACGCAGTATTTT.

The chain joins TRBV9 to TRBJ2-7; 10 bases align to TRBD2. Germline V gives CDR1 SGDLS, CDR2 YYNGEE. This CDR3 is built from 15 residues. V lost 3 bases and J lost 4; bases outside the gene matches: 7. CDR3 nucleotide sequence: TGTGCCAGCAGCGCCGCCGGGACTAGCGATTACGAGCAGTACTTC. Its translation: CASSAAGTSDYEQYF.

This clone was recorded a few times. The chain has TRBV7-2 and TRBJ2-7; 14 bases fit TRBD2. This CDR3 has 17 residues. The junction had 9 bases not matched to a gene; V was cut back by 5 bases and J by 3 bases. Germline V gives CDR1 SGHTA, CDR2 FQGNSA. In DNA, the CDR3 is TGTGCCAGCAGCAAGGGACTAGCGGGAGCTTTTTACTACGAGCAGTACTTC. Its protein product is CASSKGLAGAFYYEQYF.

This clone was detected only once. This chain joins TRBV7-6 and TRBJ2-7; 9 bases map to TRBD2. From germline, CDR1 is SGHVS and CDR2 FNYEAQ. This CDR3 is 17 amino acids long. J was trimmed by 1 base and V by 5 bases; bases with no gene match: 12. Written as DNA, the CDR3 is TGTGCCAGCAGCCCAAGGCGGGAGGGCCCTTATTCCTACGAGCAGTACTTC. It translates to CASSPRREGPYSYEQYF. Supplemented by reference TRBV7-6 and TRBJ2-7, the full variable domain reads GAGVSQSPRYKVTKRGQDVALRCDPISGHVSLYWYRQALGQGPEFLTYFNYEAQQDKSGLPNDRFSAERPEGSISTLTIQRTEQRDSAMYRCASSPRREGPYSYEQYFGPGTRLTVT.

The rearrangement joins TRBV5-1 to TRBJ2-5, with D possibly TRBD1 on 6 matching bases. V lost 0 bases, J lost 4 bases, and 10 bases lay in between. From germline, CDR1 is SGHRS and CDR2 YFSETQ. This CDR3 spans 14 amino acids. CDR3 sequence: CASSLEVGGETQYF. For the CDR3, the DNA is TGCGCCAGCAGCTTGGAGGTAGGGGGAGAGACCCAGTACTTC.

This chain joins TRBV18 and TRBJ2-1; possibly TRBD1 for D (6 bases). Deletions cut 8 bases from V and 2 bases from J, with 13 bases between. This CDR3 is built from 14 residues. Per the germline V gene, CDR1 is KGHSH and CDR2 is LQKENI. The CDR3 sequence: CASVEQGPYNEQFF. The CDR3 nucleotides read TGTGCCAGCGTTGAACAGGGTCCCTACAATGAGCAGTTCTTC.

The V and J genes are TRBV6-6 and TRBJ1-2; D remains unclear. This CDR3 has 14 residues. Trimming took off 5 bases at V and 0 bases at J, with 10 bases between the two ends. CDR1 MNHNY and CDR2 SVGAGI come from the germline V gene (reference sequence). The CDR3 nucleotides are TGTGCCAGCAGTCACGTCAGTACTAACTATGGCTACACCTTC. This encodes CASSHVSTNYGYTF.

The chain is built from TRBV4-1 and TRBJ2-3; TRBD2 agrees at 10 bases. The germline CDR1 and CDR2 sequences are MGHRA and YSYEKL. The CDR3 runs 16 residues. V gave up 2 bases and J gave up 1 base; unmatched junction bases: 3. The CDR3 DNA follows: TGCGCCAGCAGCCAAAGGGGGACTAGCGGCACAGATACGCAGTATTTT. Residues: CASSQRGTSGTDTQYF.

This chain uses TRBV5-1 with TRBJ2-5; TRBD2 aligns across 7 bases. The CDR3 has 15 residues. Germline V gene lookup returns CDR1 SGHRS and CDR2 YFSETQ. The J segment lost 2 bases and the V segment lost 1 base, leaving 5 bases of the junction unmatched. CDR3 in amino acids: CASSLRLARQETQYF. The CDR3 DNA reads TGCGCCAGCAGCTTGAGACTAGCCCGGCAAGAGACCCAGTACTTC.